This T cell receptor beta chain was found in a study of blood T cells in healthy people across ages. Notes on the study in general: Older age coincided with a roughly linear decline in TCR beta diversity per million T cells.

CDR3 length: 15 amino acids. Trimming cost V 1 base and J 2 bases, with 11 bases left between them. CDR1 and CDR2 (germline): LGHDT, YNNKEL (reference sequence). Only a few counts were recorded for this clonotype. Its antigen is as yet unknown. Sample-barcoded 5' priming and a J-beta primer mix drove a second PCR of roughly 6 to 12 cycles. Each CDR3 protein gets one entry after TCRdb re-called the 5' RACE reads with MiXCR. The sample lists 800,000 to 950,000 distinct CDR3 sequences; around 48% were seen once. The receptor was derived from a man younger than 45 in good health. The sequencing sample was made of blood. This sequence joins TRBV3-1 and TRBJ1-2, with D possibly being TRBD1 (6 bases). The CDR3 sequence: CASSQGLGANYGYTF. In DNA form, the CDR3 reads TGTGCCAGCAGCCAAGGGCTGGGGGCGAACTATGGCTACACCTTC.